What follows are 17 T cell receptor beta chains derived from one specimen sequenced in a study of shared clonotypes between healthy human individuals. Clones were read by immunoSEQ multiplex PCR, and TCRdb kept only the in-frame ones, dropping some. Of about a million clones listed, about 80% were seen once; the top ten hold 1.4%. Sequencing used memory CD4+ T cells sorted from blood. Described subset: CD45RA-negative fraction. The receptors come from a young man in good health.

DNA for the CDR3: TGCGCCAGCGGGACAGACCCCTCCTACGAGCAGTACTTC. Its translation: CASGTDPSYEQYF. The rearrangement uses TRBV5-1 and TRBJ2-7; 7 bases map to TRBD1. This CDR3 spans 13 amino acids. From germline, CDR1 is SGHRS and CDR2 YFSETQ. The V segment lost 7 bases and the J segment 0 bases; nucleotides outside the gene matches: 4. Based on the CDR3 plus reference TRBV5-1 and TRBJ2-7, the full variable domain is KAGVTQTPRYLIKTRGQQVTLSCSPISGHRSVSWYQQTPGQGLQFLFEYFSETQRNKGNFPGRFSGRQFSNSRSEMNVSTLELGDSALYLCASGTDPSYEQYFGPGTRLTVT.

This chain joins TRBV5-1 and TRBJ2-1; TRBD2 matches at 8 bases. With V trimmed by 4 bases and J by 6 bases, 3 bases remained unmatched. The CDR3 totals 13 residues. The germline CDR1 and CDR2 sequences are SGHRS and YFSETQ. CDR3 sequence (DNA): TGCGCCAGCAGCGCAGGACTAGCCAATGAGCAGTTCTTC. Amino acid sequence: CASSAGLANEQFF. Drawing the rest from reference TRBV5-1 and TRBJ2-1, the complete variable domain is KAGVTQTPRYLIKTRGQQVTLSCSPISGHRSVSWYQQTPGQGLQFLFEYFSETQRNKGNFPGRFSGRQFSNSRSEMNVSTLELGDSALYLCASSAGLANEQFFGPGTRLTVL.

The J gene is TRBJ1-6, the V gene TRBV27; D gene uncertain. V was pared by 7 bases and J by 0 bases, with 13 bases between. This CDR3 has 16 amino acids. Per germline, CDR1 MNHEY and CDR2 SMNVEV (reference sequence). The CDR3 coding sequence is TGTGCCAGCACTCCCTGGGGTAGCTCCTATAATTCACCCCTCCACTTT. The encoded protein is CASTPWGSSYNSPLHF.

This clone has just one count. In the same sample, other DNA sequences code for this CDR3. The gene calls are TRBV4-3 and TRBJ2-7, with 8 bases identical to TRBD1. CDR1 is LGHNA, CDR2 YSLEER, per germline. The CDR3 consists of 14 residues. Trimming removed 4 bases from V and 2 bases from J; junction bases left unmatched: 4. CDR3 amino acids: CASSPRDRPYEQYF. The DNA of the CDR3 is TGCGCCAGCAGCCCCCGGGACAGGCCCTACGAGCAGTACTTC.

The J gene is TRBJ1-2, the V gene TRBV28; 7 bases agree with TRBD1. The junction had 15 bases not matched to a gene; V was cut back by 6 bases and J by 14 bases. CDR3 length: 13 residues. Germline CDR1 and CDR2: MDHEN and SYDVKM. The CDR3 reads CASRSGTASPGTF. In DNA form, the CDR3 reads TGTGCCAGCAGATCCGGGACAGCTTCTCCGGGGACCTTC.

This chain connects TRBV4-3 to TRBJ1-2; D remains ambiguous. Trimming left V 2 bases short and J 0 bases short, with 4 bases between. CDR1 and CDR2 (germline): LGHNA, YSLEER. The CDR3 length is 13 residues. DNA for the CDR3: TGCGCCAGCAGCCAATATACTAACTATGGCTACACCTTC. It yields the protein CASSQYTNYGYTF.

This rearrangement joins TRBV7-8 to TRBJ1-6; no definite D call. The CDR3 length is 14 residues. Trimming took 1 base from V and 6 from J, leaving 7 bases between them. Germline CDR1 and CDR2: SGHVS and FQNEAQ. In DNA form, the CDR3 reads TGTGCCAGCAGCTTAGTCGGCCCTAATTCACCCCTCCACTTT. Its translation: CASSLVGPNSPLHF. The full variable domain, in which reference TRBV7-8 and TRBJ1-6 provide the parts outside the CDR3, is GAGVSQSPRYKVAKRGQDVALRCDPISGHVSLFWYQQALGQGPEFLTYFQNEAQLDKSGLPSDRFFAERPEGSVSTLKIQRTQQEDSAVYLCASSLVGPNSPLHFGNGTRLTVT.

The genes are TRBV15 and TRBJ2-5, with D tentatively TRBD1 or TRBD2 (5 bases each). The V end lost 3 bases, the J end lost 5 bases, and 10 bases lay between the germline ends. Germline V gene sequence: CDR1 LNHNV, CDR2 YYDKDF (reference sequence). The CDR3 spans 13 residues. The CDR3 DNA is TGTGCCACCAGCAGGGGGCCGGGGGAGACCCAGTACTTC. Protein: CATSRGPGETQYF.

The chain is built from TRBV5-4 and TRBJ2-1; 8 bases match TRBD1. This CDR3 has 15 amino acids. Germline CDR1 and CDR2: SGHNT and YYREEE (reference sequence). The J segment lost 5 bases and the V segment lost 0 bases, leaving 4 bases of the junction unmatched. The CDR3 nucleotides are TGTGCCAGCAGCTTGGGGACAGGGTTCCACAATGAGCAGTTCTTC. Translating it yields CASSLGTGFHNEQFF.

The chain employs TRBV29-1 and TRBJ2-5; 11 bases fit TRBD2. This CDR3 contains 15 residues. Germline loops: CDR1 SQVTM, CDR2 ANQGSEA. The V gene end was trimmed by 3 bases and the J gene end by 5 bases; junction bases not matched to a gene: 8. CDR3 residues: CSVEGGTSGHETQYF. The CDR3 DNA reads as TGCAGCGTTGAGGGGGGGACTAGCGGTCACGAGACCCAGTACTTC.

V gene TRBV7-2 combines with J gene TRBJ1-1, with D unresolved. The V gene's germline CDR1 is SGHTA and CDR2 FQGNSA. The CDR3 spans 14 residues. Trimming pared 2 bases from V and 1 base from J, leaving 8 bases between. CDR3 region: CASSLKSGNTEAFF. Here the CDR3 DNA reads TGTGCCAGCAGCTTAAAGTCAGGGAACACTGAAGCTTTCTTT.

V and J are TRBV29-1 and TRBJ2-7, with no clear D. Trimming removed 4 bases from V and 5 bases from J, with 9 bases in between. The germline gives CDR1 SQVTM, CDR2 ANQGSEA. The CDR3 spans 11 residues. CDR3 sequence (DNA): TGCAGCGTTGCAGGAAGGGACGAGCAGTACTTC. Translated: CSVAGRDEQYF.

The chain couples TRBV11-2 to TRBJ2-5; 9 bases are a match to TRBD2. Germline loops: CDR1 SGHAT, CDR2 FQNNGV. The CDR3 runs to 15 residues. Trimming removed 5 bases from V and 1 base from J; junction bases left unmatched: 5. This CDR3 is CASSLSGGIQETQYF. As DNA, the CDR3 is TGTGCCAGCAGCCTTAGCGGGGGCATCCAAGAGACCCAGTACTTC.

Worth noting for this clone: A much larger clone differs by one base, so this may be a read error. The chain uses TRBV9 and TRBJ2-7; 9 bases map to TRBD1. The V gene end was trimmed by 4 bases and the J gene end by 4 bases; junction bases not matched to a gene: 3. This CDR3 region has 13 residues. Germline-derived CDR1 and CDR2 are SGDLS and YYNGEE. CDR3 loop: CASSSGQGYEQYF. In DNA form, the CDR3 reads TGTGCCAGCAGCTCGGGACAGGGATACGAGCAGTACTTC.

This sequence joins TRBV30 and TRBJ2-2; D might be TRBD2 (6 bases). The CDR3 runs to 11 residues. V was trimmed by 8 bases and J by 10 bases, leaving 14 bases between them. Looked up from germline, CDR1 is GTSNPN and CDR2 is SVGIG (reference sequence). CDR3 sequence reads: CAGGPSVELFF. The DNA of the CDR3 is TGTGCCGGAGGGCCCTCGGTGGAGCTGTTTTTT.

The chain is built from TRBV4-3 and TRBJ2-1; no clear D. V was pared by 0 bases and J by 9 bases, with 9 bases between. There are 13 residues in the CDR3. CDR1 LGHNA and CDR2 YSLEER come from the germline V gene. CDR3 residues: CASSQDVRGEQFF. CDR3 bases: TGCGCCAGCAGCCAAGACGTACGAGGTGAGCAGTTCTTC.

This clone occurred a few times. This sequence joins TRBV27 and TRBJ1-2, with TRBD1 identical over 7 bases. The CDR3 has 14 residues. V lost 8 bases and J lost 6; bases outside the gene matches: 12. Germline V gives CDR1 MNHEY, CDR2 SMNVEV (reference sequence). CDR3 sequence reads: CASARGQGVNGYTF. The CDR3 DNA reads as TGTGCCAGCGCTAGGGGGCAGGGGGTTAATGGCTACACCTTC.